This record looks at one T cell receptor beta chain sequence and its context. Molecular barcoded adaptors covering alpha/delta and beta/gamma chains were used on roughly 370 ng RNA. TCRdb re-called the reads through MiXCR, storing one row per CDR3 protein. The data contain 35,000 to 50,000 distinct CDR3 sequences, about a fifth of them seen just once; the ten biggest clones take up less than 45%. V lost 3 bases and J lost 8; bases outside the gene matches: 7. Germline V gene lookup returns CDR1 SGHTA and CDR2 FQGNSA. The CDR3 is made up of 15 amino acids. The source of the sample is a study of read filtering for tumor transcriptome and immune sequencing.

Sequenced sample: a population of CD138-negative cells sorted from bone marrow. This sequence joins TRBV7-2 and TRBJ2-1, with 10 bases lining up with TRBD2. This TCR derives from a donor at least 40 years old with multiple myeloma. In DNA, the CDR3 is TGTGCCAGCAGCTTGGGCCCTAGCGGGAGCTATGAGCAGTTCTTC. It codes for CASSLGPSGSYEQFF.